These 20 T cell receptor beta chains were all obtained from the same sample, sequenced in a study of T cell responses to AZD1222 COVID-19 vaccine. Here immunoSEQ multiplex PCR was the method, and the copy in TCRdb shows in-frame clones only, minus some. This table has 70,000 or so clones, more than 75% appearing once. The sample here was peripheral blood, taken on day 0 of AZD1222 vaccination. The receptors here all came from an adult in good health.

This clone has only a few counts. The chain links TRBV2 to TRBJ1-6; D perhaps matches TRBD1 (5 bases). Germline V gene lookup returns CDR1 SNHLY and CDR2 FYNNEI. The CDR3 sequence is 15 residues long. The germline V and J ends were trimmed by 1 base and 9 bases, with 13 bases remaining between them. The CDR3 region has the DNA TGTGCCAGCAGTGAAGTGGACAAGCGCGGTTCACCCCTCCACTTT. Translating gives CASSEVDKRGSPLHF.

This clone was recorded once. V gene TRBV7-9 combines with J gene TRBJ2-7; D could derive from TRBD1 or TRBD2 (6 bases each). Germline CDR1 and CDR2: SEHNR and FQNEAQ (reference sequence). This CDR3 spans 13 amino acids. Trimming took off 4 bases at V and 3 bases at J, with 10 bases between the two ends. In nucleotides, the CDR3 is TGTGCCAGCAGCTCCGGGGGCGACTACGAGCAGTACTTC. Protein: CASSSGGDYEQYF.

V usage is TRBV7-3 and J usage is TRBJ2-7; no definite D call. The CDR3 sequence is 15 residues long. The germline gives CDR1 SGHTA, CDR2 FQGTGA. Trimming pared 1 base from V and 6 bases from J, leaving 16 bases between. This CDR3 is CASSLIGRGMAEQYF. In DNA form, the CDR3 reads TGTGCCAGCAGCTTAATCGGACGCGGAATGGCCGAGCAGTACTTC.

The gene calls are TRBV5-6 and TRBJ1-2; D is ambiguous. Trimming removed 6 bases at V and 4 bases at J, with 13 bases between. The CDR3 runs to 13 residues. The V gene's germline CDR1 is SGHDT and CDR2 YYEEEE. As DNA, the CDR3 is TGTGCCAGCACTGCAGGACCGGGCTATGGCTACACCTTC. This gives the protein CASTAGPGYGYTF.

The chain links TRBV27 to TRBJ2-5; 9 nucleotides match TRBD2. The germline CDR1 and CDR2 sequences are MNHEY and SMNVEV (reference sequence). The CDR3 extends over 15 amino acids. The V gene end was trimmed by 7 bases and the J gene end by 4 bases; junction bases not matched to a gene: 10. CDR3 protein: CASTPGLAFGETQYF. CDR3 coding DNA: TGTGCCAGCACTCCGGGACTAGCTTTTGGAGAGACCCAGTACTTC.

The rearrangement uses TRBV10-3 and TRBJ2-3; 8 nucleotides line up with TRBD2. V was clipped by 7 bases and J by 8 bases; unmatched bases: 8. Germline-derived CDR1 and CDR2 are ENHRY and SYGVKD. The CDR3 sequence is 13 residues long. As DNA, the CDR3 is TGTGCCATCACCCACGAGCTAGCGGGTACGCAGTATTTT. Protein: CAITHELAGTQYF.

The CDR3 nucleotides are TGTGCCAGCAGCTGGGGGGACAGGAACTATGGCTACACCTTC. Protein: CASSWGDRNYGYTF. The chain combines TRBV5-8 with TRBJ1-2, with 8 bases lining up with TRBD1. CDR1 is SGHTS, CDR2 YDEGEE, per germline. The trim removed 3 bases at V and 2 bases at J, leaving 3 bases unmatched. This CDR3 contains 14 residues.

This clone has a single count. In DNA form, the CDR3 reads TGTGCCAGTAAACGCCTAGCGGGGGGGCCGGGGGCAGATACGCAGTATTTT. It codes for CASKRLAGGPGADTQYF. The J gene is TRBJ2-3, the V gene TRBV19; TRBD2 aligns across 12 bases. This CDR3 is 17 amino acids long. Trimming removed 7 bases from V and 4 bases from J; junction bases left unmatched: 12. Germline CDR1 reads LNHDA; CDR2 reads SQIVND (reference sequence).

This CDR3 is CASSSGIQAFF. CDR3 bases: TGTGCCAGCAGTTCCGGGATTCAGGCTTTCTTT. V is TRBV6-5 and J is TRBJ1-1, with D uncertain. The CDR3 spans 11 residues. The germline gives CDR1 MNHEY, CDR2 SVGAGI. V shed 4 bases and J shed 11 bases, with 11 bases lying between them.

The chain recombines TRBV9 with TRBJ2-7; TRBD1 or TRBD2 may be the D gene (5 bases each). Germline V gene lookup returns CDR1 SGDLS and CDR2 YYNGEE. With 0 bases removed from V and 3 bases from J, the gap between germline ends came to 16 bases. The CDR3 is 16 residues long. The CDR3 sequence is CASSVDPQVGVYEQYF. CDR3 in DNA: TGTGCCAGCAGCGTAGATCCCCAGGTGGGGGTCTACGAGCAGTACTTC.

The V gene is TRBV7-2, the J gene TRBJ2-2; possibly TRBD2 for D (6 bases). Germline CDR1 SGHTA, CDR2 FQGNSA. This CDR3 is 15 amino acids long. Trimming shortened V by 3 bases and J by 5 bases, and 13 bases separated the two germline ends. This CDR3 reads CASSFSPRETGELFF. In DNA form, the CDR3 reads TGTGCCAGCAGCTTCAGCCCCCGGGAGACCGGGGAGCTGTTTTTT. Complete variable domain (other parts from reference TRBV7-2 and TRBJ2-2): GAGVSQSPSNKVTEKGKDVELRCDPISGHTALYWYRQSLGQGLEFLIYFQGNSAPDKSGLPSDRFSAERTGGSVSTLTIQRTQQEDSAVYLCASSFSPRETGELFFGEGSRLTVL.

This clone has just one count. The gene calls are TRBV1 and TRBJ2-2; the table assigns TRBD2, which was not confirmed against the DNA. TRBV1 is assigned pseudogene status. The CDR3 is made up of 19 amino acids. CDR3 DNA: TGCACCAGCAGCCAACAATGGGAAGCGGGGGAAATGAACACCGGGGAGCTGTTTTTT. Its protein is CTSSQQWEAGEMNTGELFF.

This chain connects TRBV27 to TRBJ2-2; D not certain. The CDR3 has 13 residues. Germline V CDR1 and CDR2: MNHEY, SMNVEV (reference sequence). Trimming cost V 5 bases and J 5 bases, with 9 bases left between them. CDR3 loop: CASSLTLTGELFF. The CDR3 DNA reads as TGTGCCAGCAGTCTTACCTTAACCGGGGAGCTGTTTTTT.

The chain links TRBV10-3 to TRBJ2-7; no definite D call. Trimming removed 5 bases from V and 3 bases from J, with 5 bases in between. Germline CDR1 and CDR2: ENHRY and SYGVKD. This CDR3 region has 11 residues. In DNA, the CDR3 is TGTGCCATCAGTTACGGCTACGAGCAGTACTTC. Amino acids: CAISYGYEQYF.

This clone has just one count. The chain carries TRBV30 and TRBJ2-1; TRBD2 matches at 8 bases. V was clipped by 5 bases and J by 9 bases; unmatched bases: 9. The germline V gene has CDR1 GTSNPN and CDR2 SVGIG (reference sequence). The CDR3 runs 13 residues. The CDR3 DNA follows: TGTGCCTGGGGGACGGGGGGGCCGGTTGAGCAGTTCTTC. It yields the protein CAWGTGGPVEQFF.

The chain employs TRBV4-2 and TRBJ1-4, with a possible D match to TRBD1 (5 bases). Germline V lookup: CDR1 LGHNA, CDR2 YNFKEQ. The V end lost 0 bases, the J end lost 7 bases, and 30 bases lay between the germline ends. The CDR3 sequence is 21 residues long. CDR3 residues: CASSQEIFGTPGVLSGEKLFF. Here the CDR3 DNA reads TGTGCCAGCAGCCAAGAAATTTTTGGGACCCCGGGGGTATTAAGCGGTGAAAAACTGTTTTTT.

This rearrangement joins TRBV5-6 to TRBJ1-2; TRBD1 matches 7 bases. Germline CDR1 and CDR2: SGHDT and YYEEEE. The V gene end was trimmed by 0 bases and the J gene end by 4 bases; junction bases not matched to a gene: 9. This CDR3 spans 16 amino acids. The CDR3: CASSLDWTGLLYGYTF. The CDR3 DNA reads TGTGCCAGCAGCTTGGATTGGACAGGACTCCTCTATGGCTACACCTTC.

The V call is TRBV5-1, the J call TRBJ1-2; D may be TRBD1 (6 bases). This CDR3 comprises 15 residues. Trimming removed 6 bases at V and 5 bases at J, with 20 bases between. Germline loops: CDR1 SGHRS, CDR2 YFSETQ. The DNA for the CDR3 is TGCGCCAGCAAGCGAGGATCAGGGGATCAGTATGGCTACACCTTC. This sequence encodes CASKRGSGDQYGYTF.

This chain links TRBV19 with TRBJ2-5; unclear D gene. Trimming removed 4 bases at V and 1 base at J, with 7 bases between. Per germline, CDR1 LNHDA and CDR2 SQIVND (reference sequence). This CDR3 is 13 amino acids long. The CDR3 sequence is CASSKGSQETQYF. CDR3 in DNA: TGTGCCAGTAGTAAGGGCAGCCAAGAGACCCAGTACTTC.

This clone was seen many times. The chain uses TRBV4-2 and TRBJ1-4; D unresolved. Trimming stripped 5 bases from V and 8 bases from J, with 18 bases between. The CDR3 runs to 15 residues. Per the germline V gene, CDR1 is LGHNA and CDR2 is YNFKEQ. The CDR3, as DNA: TGTGCCAGCAGCTTCAGCAGCCCGCAACGAGAAAAACTGTTTTTT. This translates into CASSFSSPQREKLFF.